A single sample gave rise to the 22 T cell receptor beta chains below, sequenced in a study of T cell changes during pregnancy in multiple sclerosis. TCRdb keeps only in-frame clones here, not all; method: immunoSEQ multiplex PCR. This sample has around 100,000 clones, with around 90% found just once. Sequences were derived from peripheral blood, sampled in the third trimester of pregnancy. The receptors were gathered from a female donor with multiple sclerosis, enrolled in a pregnancy study.

This sequence joins TRBV9 and TRBJ1-2, with 7 bases lining up with TRBD1. Germline V gene lookup returns CDR1 SGDLS and CDR2 YYNGEE. V trimming: 4 bases; J trimming: 8 bases; junction bases outside the gene matches: 5. The CDR3 extends over 12 amino acids. For the CDR3, the DNA is TGTGCCAGCAGCTTATACAGGGGCGGCTACACCTTC. Residues: CASSLYRGGYTF. The whole variable domain, remainder taken from reference TRBV9 and TRBJ1-2, is DSGVTQTPKHLITATGQRVTLRCSPRSGDLSVYWYQQSLDQGLQFLIQYYNGEERAKGNILERFSAQQFPDLHSELNLSSLELGDSALYFCASSLYRGGYTFGSGTRLTVV.

V and J are TRBV6-1 and TRBJ1-1; D ambiguous. The length of the CDR3 is 12 residues. CDR1 is MNHNS and CDR2 is SASEGT in the germline V gene. The V end lost 6 bases, the J end lost 5 bases, and 10 bases lay between the germline ends. DNA for the CDR3: TGTGCCAGCAGGTTTCTAGGAACTGAAGCTTTCTTT. Its translation: CASRFLGTEAFF.

The V gene is TRBV25-1, the J gene TRBJ2-1; 7 bases align to TRBD1. In germline, CDR1 is MGHDK, CDR2 SYGVNS. V shed 2 bases, J shed 5 bases, and the junction held 6 bases outside the gene matches. The CDR3 is 15 amino acids. CDR3 amino acids: CASSEKGAYDNEQFF. In DNA, the CDR3 is TGTGCCAGCAGTGAAAAGGGGGCGTATGACAATGAGCAGTTCTTC.

V gene TRBV29-1 combines with J gene TRBJ2-1, with 8 bases identical to TRBD2. The CDR3 is 13 amino acids. The V segment lost 4 bases and the J segment 6 bases; nucleotides outside the gene matches: 5. Per the germline V gene, CDR1 is SQVTM and CDR2 is ANQGSEA. CDR3 sequence (DNA): TGCAGCGTTGGGGGCGGGAGGAGCAATGAGCAGTTCTTC. It specifies CSVGGGRSNEQFF.

The chain has TRBV19 and TRBJ1-5; D possibly corresponds to TRBD1 (6 bases). The V end lost 0 bases, the J end lost 5 bases, and 11 bases lay between the germline ends. In germline, CDR1 is LNHDA, CDR2 SQIVND (reference sequence). This CDR3 region has 15 residues. This chain's CDR3 is CASSIDRGIDQPQHF. CDR3 bases: TGTGCCAGTAGTATAGACAGGGGAATCGATCAGCCCCAGCATTTT.

V gene TRBV5-4 combines with J gene TRBJ1-5, with D possibly TRBD1 on 6 matching bases. Per germline, CDR1 SGHNT and CDR2 YYREEE (reference sequence). The CDR3 totals 16 residues. V was clipped by 0 bases and J by 4 bases, with 14 bases between them. DNA for the CDR3: TGTGCCAGCAGCTTGGGGGGCAGGGGCCAAAATCAGCCCCAGCATTTT. It translates to CASSLGGRGQNQPQHF.

The rearrangement joins TRBV28 to TRBJ2-7; a weak D match, TRBD2 (6 bases). With 5 bases removed from V and 5 bases from J, the gap between germline ends came to 19 bases. The germline V gene has CDR1 MDHEN and CDR2 SYDVKM. The CDR3 runs 15 residues. The DNA for the CDR3 is TGTGCCAGCAGTGAAAACAGGTTTAGGAGGGACGAGCAGTACTTC. Amino acid sequence: CASSENRFRRDEQYF.

The chain recombines TRBV7-9 with TRBJ2-6; D perhaps matches TRBD1 (6 bases). Per germline, CDR1 SEHNR and CDR2 FQNEAQ (reference sequence). CDR3 length: 18 amino acids. Trimming stripped 5 bases from V and 5 bases from J, with 22 bases between. CDR3 nucleotides: TGTGCCAGCAGCGGGACACAATACAGACAAAGTCGGGCCAACGTCCTGACTTTC. Protein product: CASSGTQYRQSRANVLTF.

This clone has just one count. This chain joins TRBV21-1 and TRBJ1-2; TRBD1 was called by the table and not checked on the DNA. TRBV21-1 is a pseudogene segment. CDR3 size: 16 residues. The CDR3 region is CASSKKGQGKGNRYTF. Here the CDR3 DNA reads TGTGCCAGCAGCAAGAAAGGGCAGGGAAAAGGGAATCGCTACACCTTC.

J is TRBJ2-5 and V is TRBV4-1; 11 nucleotides agree with TRBD1. Germline CDR1 MGHRA, CDR2 YSYEKL. The CDR3 has 17 residues. The ends lost 4 bases at V and 0 bases at J; junction bases unmatched: 7. The CDR3 reads CASSPGQGVWYQETQYF. DNA of the CDR3: TGCGCCAGCAGCCCGGGACAGGGGGTTTGGTACCAAGAGACCCAGTACTTC.

This chain links TRBV19 with TRBJ1-4; D ambiguous. CDR1 LNHDA and CDR2 SQIVND come from the germline V gene (reference sequence). The CDR3 loop spans 14 amino acids. V was cut by 4 bases and J by 0 bases, with 6 bases left in between. The CDR3 sequence is CASSKSSTNEKLFF. In DNA, the CDR3 is TGTGCCAGTAGTAAGAGCTCAACTAATGAAAAACTGTTTTTT.

The chain links TRBV27 to TRBJ2-7; 8 bases agree with TRBD1. The germline V gene encodes CDR1 MNHEY and CDR2 SMNVEV (reference sequence). J gave up 5 bases and V 5 bases, and 2 bases lay outside the gene matches. The CDR3 runs 12 residues. The CDR3: CASSRTGNEQYF. The DNA for the CDR3 is TGTGCCAGCAGTCGGACAGGGAACGAGCAGTACTTC.

This clone was recorded only once. The chain recombines TRBV11-1 with TRBJ2-7, with 7 bases matching TRBD1. This CDR3 contains 13 residues. Per the germline V gene, CDR1 is SGHAT and CDR2 is FQDESV (reference sequence). The V and J ends lost 3 bases and 2 bases, in that order; junction bases with no gene match: 1. This CDR3 reads CASSFQGAYEQYF. The CDR3 DNA sequence: TGTGCCAGCAGCTTCCAGGGGGCCTACGAGCAGTACTTC.

The chain combines TRBV9 with TRBJ2-1; 8 bases are shared with TRBD2. The CDR3 is made up of 15 amino acids. J was trimmed by 6 bases and V by 3 bases; bases with no gene match: 8. Germline V CDR1 and CDR2: SGDLS, YYNGEE. Here the CDR3 reads CASSGGAGVSNEQFF. CDR3 bases: TGTGCCAGCAGCGGAGGAGCGGGGGTCAGCAATGAGCAGTTCTTC.

With respect to this clone: A read error may account for a junction end that differs from germline. Other DNA sequences from this sample encode an identical CDR3 as well. V is TRBV4-2 and J is TRBJ2-5; 7 bases map to TRBD2. Germline-derived CDR1 and CDR2 are LGHNA and YNFKEQ. The CDR3 loop spans 16 amino acids. CDR3 nucleotides: TGTGCCAGTAGCCAAGTTTCTAGCGGCCTGAAAGAGACCCAGTACTTC. Its translation is CASSQVSSGLKETQYF.

V gene TRBV18 combines with J gene TRBJ1-2, with TRBD1 matching 8 bases. Germline trimming cut 1 base from V and 8 bases from J; bases unmatched to any gene: 6. CDR1 is KGHSH and CDR2 is LQKENI in the germline V gene. The CDR3 is made up of 14 amino acids. The CDR3 loop reads CASSPLAQGEGYTF. DNA for the CDR3: TGTGCCAGCTCACCACTGGCACAGGGGGAAGGCTACACCTTC.

The V call is TRBV4-2, the J call TRBJ2-7; 10 bases fit TRBD2. Trimming took 0 bases from V and 12 from J; bases not matched to a gene: 8. Germline-derived CDR1 and CDR2 are LGHNA and YNFKEQ. The CDR3 is made up of 14 amino acids. The CDR3 reads CASSQDGLAEKGYF. CDR3 sequence (DNA): TGTGCCAGCAGCCAAGATGGACTAGCGGAAAAGGGGTACTTC.

The V call is TRBV5-4, the J call TRBJ1-1; TRBD1 matches 10 bases. CDR1 and CDR2 from the germline V gene are SGHNT and YYREEE (reference sequence). The CDR3 extends over 15 amino acids. Trimming took 4 bases from V and 1 from J; bases not matched to a gene: 4. CDR3 loop: CASSARQGANTEAFF. The CDR3 bases are TGTGCCAGCAGCGCAAGACAGGGGGCGAACACTGAAGCTTTCTTT. The whole variable domain, remainder taken from reference TRBV5-4 and TRBJ1-1, is ETGVTQSPTHLIKTRGQQVTLRCSSQSGHNTVSWYQQALGQGPQFIFQYYREEENGRGNFPPRFSGLQFPNYSSELNVNALELDDSALYLCASSARQGANTEAFFGQGTRLTVV.

The J gene is TRBJ2-7, the V gene TRBV6-5; TRBD2 matches 7 bases. The V gene end was trimmed by 0 bases and the J gene end by 0 bases; junction bases not matched to a gene: 5. Germline V gene lookup returns CDR1 MNHEY and CDR2 SVGAGI. The CDR3 sequence is 16 residues long. The CDR3, as DNA: TGTGCCAGCAGTTACTCGAGCGGGGTTAGCTCCTACGAGCAGTACTTC. It yields the protein CASSYSSGVSSYEQYF.

The chain has TRBV9 and TRBJ2-3, with TRBD2 matching 14 bases. CDR1 and CDR2 from the germline V gene are SGDLS and YYNGEE. This CDR3 spans 16 amino acids. Trimming at V came to 3 bases and at J to 5 bases, leaving 5 bases not matched to a gene. The CDR3 region has the DNA TGTGCCAGCAGCGAGGGACTAGCGGGAGTTCAAGATACGCAGTATTTT. It translates to CASSEGLAGVQDTQYF.

The chain uses TRBV28 and TRBJ1-2, with D tentatively TRBD1 (6 bases). The CDR3 sequence is 14 residues long. Trimming removed 6 bases at V and 10 bases at J, with 21 bases between. Germline V CDR1 and CDR2: MDHEN, SYDVKM. The DNA for the CDR3 is TGTGCCAGCAGAGTTGGAGGACAGTACGGAATCTACACCTTC. Residues: CASRVGGQYGIYTF.

The CDR3 is CASSPTSGGSTDTQYF. CDR3 bases: TGTGCCAGCAGTCCGACTAGCGGGGGGTCCACAGATACGCAGTATTTT. The chain employs TRBV27 and TRBJ2-3; 13 positions match TRBD2. The CDR3 has 16 amino acids. Germline values: CDR1 MNHEY, CDR2 SMNVEV (reference sequence). The V segment lost 5 bases and the J segment 2 bases; nucleotides outside the gene matches: 4.